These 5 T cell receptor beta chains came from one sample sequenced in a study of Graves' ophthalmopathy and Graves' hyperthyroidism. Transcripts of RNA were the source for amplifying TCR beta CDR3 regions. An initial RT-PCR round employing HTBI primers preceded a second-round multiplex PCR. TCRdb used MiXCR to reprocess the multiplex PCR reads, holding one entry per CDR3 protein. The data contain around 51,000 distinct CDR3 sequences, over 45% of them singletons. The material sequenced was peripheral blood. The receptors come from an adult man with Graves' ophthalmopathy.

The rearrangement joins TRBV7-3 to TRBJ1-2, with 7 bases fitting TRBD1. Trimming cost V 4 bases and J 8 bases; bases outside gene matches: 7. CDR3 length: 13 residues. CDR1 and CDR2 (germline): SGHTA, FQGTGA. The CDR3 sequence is CASSSGQPIGYTF. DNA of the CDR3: TGTGCCAGCAGCTCGGGACAGCCAATAGGCTACACCTTC.

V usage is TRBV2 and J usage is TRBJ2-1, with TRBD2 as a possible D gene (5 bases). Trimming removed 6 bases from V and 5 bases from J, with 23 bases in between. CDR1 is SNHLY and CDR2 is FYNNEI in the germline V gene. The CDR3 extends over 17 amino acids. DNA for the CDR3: TGTGCCAGCAGCGAAACTAGGAATCGCCCAACTCACAATGAGCAGTTCTTC. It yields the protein CASSETRNRPTHNEQFF.

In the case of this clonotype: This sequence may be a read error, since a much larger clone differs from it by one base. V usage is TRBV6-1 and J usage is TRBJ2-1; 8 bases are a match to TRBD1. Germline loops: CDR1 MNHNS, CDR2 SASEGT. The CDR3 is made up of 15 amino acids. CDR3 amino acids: CASRETGALPNEPFF. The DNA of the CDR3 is TGTGCCAGCAGGGAGACAGGGGCATTACCCAATGAGCCGTTCTTC.

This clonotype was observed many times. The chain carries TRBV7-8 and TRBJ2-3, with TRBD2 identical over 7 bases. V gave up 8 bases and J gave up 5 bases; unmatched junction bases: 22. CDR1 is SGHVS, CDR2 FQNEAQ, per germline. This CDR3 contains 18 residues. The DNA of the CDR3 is TGTGCCAGCGGGTCCTTTCCGGCGGGAGTCCGGAGGGGAGATACGCAGTATTTT. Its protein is CASGSFPAGVRRGDTQYF.

The DNA of the CDR3 is TGCAGCGTTGAAGCGGAACCGGGCGACTATGGCTACACCTTC. It is translated as CSVEAEPGDYGYTF. This sequence joins TRBV29-1 and TRBJ1-2, with D unclear. The germline V and J ends were trimmed by 1 base and 3 bases, with 12 bases remaining between them. This CDR3 is 14 amino acids long. Germline V gives CDR1 SQVTM, CDR2 ANQGSEA.